This T cell receptor beta chain is drawn from a study of T cells in Graves' hyperthyroidism and ophthalmopathy. Whole-study findings and limits: Most expanded thyroid clonotypes above 0.001 recurred in blood. Ophthalmopathy could be told apart from stable hyperthyroidism with a 13 V-J model. Model predictions of ophthalmopathy came a median approximately 6.5 months before onset.

The authors took PBMCs from 9.5 to 10 ml fresh peripheral blood. This clonotype was observed many times. The antigen is not known. CDR3 length equals 14 residues. Germline CDR1 is GTSNPN and CDR2 is SVGIG (reference sequence). Trimming removed 2 bases at V and 0 bases at J, with 8 bases between. What was amplified from RNA transcripts were TCR beta CDR3 regions. HTBI primers were employed in a first-round RT-PCR of the TCR CDR3. TCRdb re-analysed the multiplex PCR reads in MiXCR, keeping a single row per CDR3 protein. The profile covers under 500,000 distinct CDR3 sequences, with over 12% appearing a single time and 25% to 30% taken by the ten largest.

Sequencing was performed on blood. The rearrangement joins TRBV30 to TRBJ2-1; tentatively, D is TRBD2 (5 bases). This receptor was obtained from a man aged 50 to 60 with Graves' ophthalmopathy. The CDR3 loop is CAWSSGRSYNEQFF. CDR3 nucleotides: TGTGCCTGGAGTAGCGGACGCTCCTACAATGAGCAGTTCTTC.